This T cell receptor (beta chain) was recovered during a study of cytotoxic CD8 clonotypes in ibrutinib-treated CLL. Only in-frame clones appear in the TCRdb table, and some are missing; sequencing was by immunoSEQ multiplex PCR. Of approximately 190,000 clones listed, approximately 75% were seen once; the top ten hold 9.5% to 12%. The J segment lost 0 bases and the V segment lost 1 base, leaving 9 bases of the junction unmatched. This CDR3 region has 18 residues. The germline gives CDR1 MGHRA, CDR2 YSYEKL. This specimen was PBMCs, taken after 12 months of ibrutinib treatment. The TCR comes from a human donor with chronic lymphocytic leukemia. The chain couples TRBV4-1 to TRBJ2-3, with 8 positions matching TRBD2. Here the CDR3 reads CASSQVAAAGDSTDTQYF. The CDR3 DNA reads TGCGCCAGCAGCCAAGTAGCTGCAGCGGGAGATAGCACAGATACGCAGTATTTT.